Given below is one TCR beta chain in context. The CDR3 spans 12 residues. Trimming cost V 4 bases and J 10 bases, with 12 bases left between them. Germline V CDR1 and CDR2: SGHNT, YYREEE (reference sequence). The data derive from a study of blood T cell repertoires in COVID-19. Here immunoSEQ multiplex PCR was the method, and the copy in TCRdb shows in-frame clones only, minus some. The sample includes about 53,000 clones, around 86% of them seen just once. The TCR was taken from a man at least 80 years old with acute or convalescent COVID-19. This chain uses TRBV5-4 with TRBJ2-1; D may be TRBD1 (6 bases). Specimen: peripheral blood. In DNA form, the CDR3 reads TGTGCCAGCAGCAGGACAACAGGGGAGCAGTTCTTC. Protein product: CASSRTTGEQFF.